A selection of T cell receptor beta chains follows, all from one sample in a study of T cell responses to AZD1222 COVID-19 vaccine. Here immunoSEQ multiplex PCR was the method, and the copy in TCRdb shows in-frame clones only, minus some. Among about 140,000 clones listed, approximately 89% were seen once. The sample in question was peripheral blood, obtained on day 0 of AZD1222 vaccination. The source of these receptors is an adult in good health. The CDR3 runs from the conserved cysteine through the conserved F or W. Each record gives: clone size, D gene, J gene, V gene, CDR3 DNA, CDR3 protein. The D gene is left open where the match is weak. Clone size is stated in some rows and not others, as once, few, many or a class when expanded.

>.|TRBD2|TRBJ2-1|TRBV6-4
TGTGCCAGCAGTGGTGGTAGCGGGAGGATCAACGAGCAGTTCTTC
CASSGGSGRINEQFF
>.|.|TRBJ2-7|TRBV2
TGTGCCAGCAGTGATGGGGTGCTAACCTACGAGCAGTACTTC
CASSDGVLTYEQYF
>.|.|TRBJ1-2|TRBV27
TGTGCCAGCAGTTTGGGACGCACCTATGGCTACACCTTC
CASSLGRTYGYTF
>few|.|TRBJ1-1|TRBV10-3
TGTGCCATCAGTGAGCGCACAGCCACTGAAGCTTTCTTT
CAISERTATEAFF
>.|.|TRBJ1-1|TRBV5-1
TGCGCCAGCAGCTCACTAAAGGGACTCACTGAAGCTTTCTTT
CASSSLKGLTEAFF
>.|TRBD2|TRBJ2-7|TRBV7-9
TGTGCCAGCAGCTTAGTTGCGGGAGCTTTTAGCGAGCAGTACTTC
CASSLVAGAFSEQYF
>.|TRBD2|TRBJ2-1|TRBV6-6
TGTGCCAGCAGTTACTCGAGTGGGACTAGATACAATGAGCAGTTCTTC
CASSYSSGTRYNEQFF
>once|TRBD1|TRBJ1-6|TRBV2
TGTGCCAGCACTGCCCAAACAGGGGAACGAGGATCACCCCTCCACTTT
CASTAQTGERGSPLHF
>.|TRBD2|TRBJ2-7|TRBV30
TGTGCCTGGAGACTGCTAGCGGGAGGGGACTACGAGCAGTACTTC
CAWRLLAGGDYEQYF
>.|TRBD1|TRBJ1-5|TRBV6-6
TGTGCCAGCAGTTACTCAACAGGGGCTCAGCCCCAGCATTTT
CASSYSTGAQPQHF
>.|.|TRBJ1-2|TRBV6-2/TRBV6-3
TGTGCCAGCAGTGATACCTGGGGCTACACCTTC
CASSDTWGYTF
>.|.|TRBJ1-6|TRBV5-1
TGCGCCAGCAGCCCCGGGGTGTCCTATAATTCACCCCTCCACTTT
CASSPGVSYNSPLHF
>.|TRBD2|TRBJ2-5|TRBV7-3
TGTGCCAGCAGCTTACAGGGACTAGCCCAAGAGACCCAGTACTTC
CASSLQGLAQETQYF
>.|.|TRBJ2-7|TRBV9
TGTGCCAGCAGCGTCGCGGAGGGCTCCTACGAGCAGTACTTC
CASSVAEGSYEQYF
>.|TRBD1|TRBJ1-4|TRBV11-2
TGTGCCAGCAGCCCCAGAGACAGGGGGTTCTCTAATGAAAAACTGTTTTTT
CASSPRDRGFSNEKLFF
>.|TRBD2|TRBJ2-7|TRBV7-9
TGTGCCAGCAGCTCATCCGGGACTAGCGGGAGGGCCTCCTACGAGCAGTACTTC
CASSSSGTSGRASYEQYF
>.|.|TRBJ1-2|TRBV5-6
TGTGCCAGCAGCTTGTCTGGGTTAAGTGGCTACACCTTC
CASSLSGLSGYTF
>once|.|TRBJ2-1|TRBV11-1
TGTGCCAGCAGCTTCGGCGGGAATGAGCAGTTCTTC
CASSFGGNEQFF
>.|TRBD1|TRBJ1-2|TRBV18
TGTGCCAGCTCACCTGACAGGGATCGTGGCTACACCTTC
CASSPDRDRGYTF
>.|.|TRBJ2-7|TRBV14
TGTGCCAGCAGCCAAGAAGGGGGGGCCGTGCGGCTTTGGTGCTACGAGCAGTACTTC
CASSQEGGAVRLWCYEQYF
>few|.|TRBJ1-5|TRBV6-5
TGTGCCAGCAGTTATGTCGGGGTTGGTCAGCCCCAGCATTTT
CASSYVGVGQPQHF
>.|TRBD1|TRBJ1-1|TRBV5-1
TGCGCCAGCAGCTTAAGCGGACAGGGAGGATACACTGAAGCTTTCTTT
CASSLSGQGGYTEAFF
>.|TRBD2|TRBJ2-7|TRBV7-2
TGTGCCAGCAGCTTAATATCTTGGGGGACTAGCTACGAGCAGTACTTC
CASSLISWGTSYEQYF
>.|.|TRBJ2-4|TRBV5-1
TGCGCCAGCAGCTTAGTTGAGAACATTCAGTACTTC
CASSLVENIQYF
>.|.|TRBJ1-6|TRBV5-6
TGTGCCAGCAGCTCTAGGGAGGGGAATAATTCACCCCTCCACTTT
CASSSREGNNSPLHF
>.|.|TRBJ1-5|TRBV6-4
TGTGCCAGCAGTGACCCTTTCATTCAGGGGAAGGGAGGCAATCAGCCCCAGCATTTT
CASSDPFIQGKGGNQPQHF
>.|.|TRBJ2-5|TRBV11-2
TGTGCCAGCACCCCACCGGGAGAGCGAGAGACCCAGTACTTC
CASTPPGERETQYF
>.|.|TRBJ1-6|TRBV28
TGTGCCAGCAGTCCGGACAAGTTCCCCAGCTCCTATAATTCACCCCTCCACTTT
CASSPDKFPSSYNSPLHF
>.|.|TRBJ2-2|TRBV4-1
TGCGCCAGCAGCCACCGCGGGACAGTTAAGACCGGGGAGCTGTTTTTT
CASSHRGTVKTGELFF
>.|TRBD1|TRBJ1-2|TRBV6-5
TGTGCCAGCAGTTACGGCAGGGGGCAGGGCTACACCTTC
CASSYGRGQGYTF
>.|.|TRBJ1-1|TRBV21-1
TGTGCCAGCAGCAAATGCCCCGGGGTACCTGAAGCTTTCTTT
CASSKCPGVPEAFF
>.|.|TRBJ2-7|TRBV27
TGTGCCAGCAGTTTACAAGGCGGTGTGTACGAGCAGTACTTC
CASSLQGGVYEQYF
>.|TRBD1|TRBJ2-7|TRBV30
TGTGGCGGAGGGACAGGGAACTCCTACGAGCAGTACTTC
CGGGTGNSYEQYF
>.|TRBD1|TRBJ2-6|TRBV7-6
TGTGCCAGCAGCTTATTGGCCACGGGACAGGCCAACTCTGGGGCCAACGTCCTGACTTTC
CASSLLATGQANSGANVLTF
>.|TRBD1|TRBJ1-4|TRBV2
TGTGCCAGCAGTGGCTTCGTAGACAGGGAAGAGGGAAAACTGTTTTTT
CASSGFVDREEGKLFF
>.|TRBD2|TRBJ2-2|TRBV3-1/TRBV3-2
TGTGCCAGCAAGGGACTAGCGGGACTCACCGGGGAGCTGTTTTTT
CASKGLAGLTGELFF
>.|TRBD1|TRBJ1-1|TRBV18
TGTGCCAGCTCACATACGGGACAGGGGAACACTGAAGCTTTCTTT
CASSHTGQGNTEAFF
>.|.|TRBJ1-5|TRBV9
TGTGCCAGCAGCGAAGGGTCCCCCGGCAATCAGCCCCAGCATTTT
CASSEGSPGNQPQHF
>.|.|TRBJ2-7|TRBV2
TGTGCCAGCAGTGAGTGGCATTCGCCCTACGAGCAGTACTTC
CASSEWHSPYEQYF
>.|.|TRBJ1-6|TRBV12-5
TGTGCTAGTGGCGCATTAGGACAGCGGAATTCACCCCTCCACTTT
CASGALGQRNSPLHF
>.|TRBD1|TRBJ1-6|TRBV5-1
TGCGCCAGCGGACACCGGGACAGGGCTCCCAATTCACCCCTCCACTTT
CASGHRDRAPNSPLHF
>.|.|TRBJ2-1|TRBV14
TGTGCCAGCGCCCCCCTAGGAATTAATCGGGGCGTCGGGGGCTACAATGAGCAGTTCTTC
CASAPLGINRGVGGYNEQFF
>.|.|TRBJ1-5|TRBV19
TGTGCCACTGGAGAAGGGGACCGGAGAACTTATCAGCCCCAGCATTTT
CATGEGDRRTYQPQHF
>.|.|TRBJ2-3|TRBV27
TGTGCCAGCAGTAGCTTTGGGATGGGCACAGATACGCAGTATTTT
CASSSFGMGTDTQYF
>.|.|TRBJ2-1|TRBV28
TGTGCCAGCAGTCCCCTCGGGACCGGTGAGCAGTTCTTC
CASSPLGTGEQFF
>.|.|TRBJ1-4|TRBV5-6
TGTGCCAGCAGCTTGGGGGCGGCCGCCGGGGAAAAACTGTTTTTT
CASSLGAAAGEKLFF
>.|.|TRBJ2-5|TRBV5-1
TGCGCCAGCAGCTTTGCCTCAAACGCACAGACCCAGTACTTC
CASSFASNAQTQYF
>.|TRBD1|TRBJ1-1|TRBV6-5
TGTGCCAGCAGTCGAGACAGGGAGATCACTGAAGCTTTCTTT
CASSRDREITEAFF
>once|.|TRBJ2-5|TRBV5-1
TGCGCCAGCAGCTTGGATCTGGAAGAGACCCAGTACTTC
CASSLDLEETQYF
>.|.|TRBJ1-1|TRBV7-2
TGTGCCAGCAGCTTAGTACGTAGTGGGGCCGGGAACACTGAAGCTTTCTTT
CASSLVRSGAGNTEAFF
>.|TRBD2|TRBJ2-3|TRBV10-3
TGTGCCGTCAAGACTAGCGGAAGCACAGATACGCAGTATTTT
CAVKTSGSTDTQYF
>.|.|TRBJ1-2|TRBV6-1
TGTGCCAGCAGTGAAAGCGATAGCGGTGGCTACACCTTC
CASSESDSGGYTF
>.|TRBD1|TRBJ2-3|TRBV27
TGTGCCAGCAGTTTATGGGGACAGACCACAGATACGCAGTATTTT
CASSLWGQTTDTQYF
>.|.|TRBJ1-2|TRBV19
TGTGCCAGTAGTTTAAAGACAGGCTACTATGGCTACACCTTC
CASSLKTGYYGYTF
>.|.|TRBJ1-4|TRBV2
TGTGCCAGCAGTGAGGACGGCAGGGAAGGAGAAAAACTGTTTTTT
CASSEDGREGEKLFF
>once|.|TRBJ2-5|TRBV6-2/TRBV6-3
TGTGCCAGCAGTCCACAGGGTAGAGAGACCCAGTACTTC
CASSPQGRETQYF
>.|.|TRBJ2-7|TRBV4-1
TGCGCCAGCAGCCAACCATCAAGCTCCTACGAGCAGTACTTC
CASSQPSSSYEQYF